This entry concerns a single TCR beta chain. Antigen: not known. The entry originates in a study of PD-1 blockade in classical Hodgkin lymphoma. There are 15 residues in the CDR3. Germline loops: CDR1 MNHEY, CDR2 SVGAGI. The J segment lost 3 bases and the V segment lost 1 base, leaving 3 bases of the junction unmatched. Relapse after autologous stem cell transplantation occurred in every patient, and brentuximab vedotin exposure varied. TCRdb's table, derived via immunoSEQ multiplex PCR, lists solely in-frame clones and lacks some. The sample consists of about 40,000 clones, about 82% of them appearing once. Study outcomes and limitations: Researchers reported that CD4+ TCR diversity, though not CD8+, rose significantly by C4D1.

The receptor was derived from a human donor with classical Hodgkin lymphoma. The V and J genes are TRBV6-5 and TRBJ1-2, with 9 bases that match TRBD1. Here the sequenced sample was peripheral blood mononuclear cells (PBMCs), taken at baseline. CDR3 protein: CASSYYWTGDYGYTF. Written as DNA, the CDR3 is TGTGCCAGCAGTTACTACTGGACAGGGGACTATGGCTACACCTTC.